This TCR beta chain was identified in a study of human T cells and chemical hapten exposure. Study information: Per-sample TCR yields varied mainly from small pooled library volume differences.

Points from the study as a whole: Donors were affected by alopecia, so their immune reaction might vary from that of healthy individuals.

TCRdb itself ran the RACE reads through MiXCR, one entry per CDR3 protein. The table has about 48,000 distinct CDR3 sequences, 9.9% seen once; the top ten hold 16%. This clonotype was recorded at least ten times. Its target is unknown. As to time point: patch test 3, about 24 weeks after DPC sensitization. As to treatment: therapeutic diphenylcyclopropenone sensitization with weekly scalp DPC. This sequence originates from a woman aged 40 to 50 with alopecia areata. Some clones in this sample may be carry-over from other donors' samples. The sample was whole blood, taken in connection with sensitization to the hapten diphenylcyclopropenone (DPC).

CDR3 coding DNA: TGCAGTGCGGCATTTGGCGATACGCAGTATTTT. Its translation is CSAAFGDTQYF. The rearrangement links TRBV20-1 to TRBJ2-3; D gene unclear. The germline CDR1 and CDR2 sequences are DFQATT and SNEGSKA (reference sequence). The CDR3 runs 11 residues. The V end was cut by 6 bases, the J end by 6 bases, with 10 bases between.